Below are 25 T cell receptor beta chains sequenced from a single sample in a study of Tregs in tolerant kidney transplant recipients. Mixed chimerism was transient after nonmyeloablative marrow transplants from related graft donors. Libraries were prepared by immunoSEQ multiplex PCR; TCRdb keeps only in-frame clonotypes and omits some of them. The sample has about 14,000 clones. The sequenced sample was CD8+ T cells from blood (PBMCs), obtained 6 months after the transplant. The receptors derive from a human patient who received a combined kidney and bone marrow transplant. T cells may partly derive from the graft donor.

As for this clone: The CDR3 end is not reached by the read, which stops 3 residues before it; the germline J gene fills it in. The chain links TRBV7-9 to TRBJ2-2; D may be TRBD1 (6 bases). This CDR3 region has 14 residues. CDR1 SEHNR and CDR2 FQNEAQ come from the germline V gene (reference sequence). CDR3 amino acids: CASSPAGDNSPLFF. The sequenced part of the CDR3 DNA is TGTGCCAGCAGCCCGGCAGGGGATAATTCACCG. Filled out from reference TRBV7-9 and TRBJ2-2, the complete variable domain reads DTGVSQNPRHKITKRGQNVTFRCDPISEHNRLYWYRQTLGQGPEFLTYFQNEAQLEKSRLLSDRFSAERPKGSFSTLEIQRTEQGDSAMYLCASSPAGDNSPLFFGEGSRLTVL.

As regards this clone: The read terminates 3 residues before the CDR3 end, so the remaining end is supplied by the germline J gene. The chain uses TRBV7-6 and TRBJ2-1; TRBD2 matches 10 bases. This CDR3 has 15 amino acids. Germline V gene sequence: CDR1 SGHVS, CDR2 FNYEAQ. The V segment lost 5 bases and the J segment 7 bases; nucleotides outside the gene matches: 8. The CDR3 sequence: CASSKAGGPFNEQFF. The sequenced part of the CDR3 DNA is TGTGCCAGCAGCAAAGCGGGGGGGCCTTTTAATGAG. The full variable domain, completed using reference TRBV7-6 and TRBJ2-1, is GAGVSQSPRYKVTKRGQDVALRCDPISGHVSLYWYRQALGQGPEFLTYFNYEAQQDKSGLPNDRFSAERPEGSISTLTIQRTEQRDSAMYRCASSKAGGPFNEQFFGPGTRLTVL.

On this clone itself: A read error may account for a junction end that differs from germline. The read gets to within 3 residues of the CDR3 end, and the germline J gene fills in the rest. This chain joins TRBV13 and TRBJ2-1; 12 nucleotides line up with TRBD2. This CDR3 comprises 15 residues. Germline V lookup: CDR1 PRHDT, CDR2 FYEKMQ (reference sequence). The CDR3: CATSTGTSGYNEQFF. Partial CDR3 DNA: TGTGCCACCAGCACCGGGACTAGCGGGTACAATGAG.

For this clone: Read coverage stops 3 residues before the CDR3 terminus; the germline J gene supplies the remainder. The rearrangement uses TRBV2 and TRBJ1-1; no clear D. Germline values: CDR1 SNHLY, CDR2 FYNNEI. There are 11 residues in the CDR3. V lost 3 bases to trimming and J lost 5 bases, with 4 bases between them. The CDR3 DNA, read in part, is TGTGCCAGCAGTGATAGTACTGAA. Protein sequence: CASSDSTE. The whole CDR3 protein reads CASSDSTEAFF. Full variable domain (rest looked up from reference TRBV2 and TRBJ1-1): EPEVTQTPSHQVTQMGQEVILRCVPISNHLYFYWYRQILGQKVEFLVSFYNNEISEKSEIFDDQFSVERPDGSNFTLKIRSTKLEDSAMYFCASSDSTEAFFGQGTRLTVV.

About this clone itself: The read halts 3 residues ahead of the CDR3 end, with the missing end drawn from the germline J gene. The chain couples TRBV30 to TRBJ2-7; no clear D gene. The V end was cut by 6 bases, the J end by 4 bases, with 10 bases between. This CDR3 has 11 amino acids. The germline gives CDR1 GTSNPN, CDR2 SVGIG (reference sequence). Incomplete CDR3 DNA: TGTGCCTGCCGCGCCTTTTACGAG. This sequence encodes CACRAFYE. The entire CDR3 is CACRAFYEQYF.

On this clone: Coverage ceases 3 residues before the CDR3 finishes, and the germline J gene fills in the end. This sequence joins TRBV19 and TRBJ2-1, with TRBD2 matching over 12 bases. The V segment lost 1 base and the J segment 0 bases; nucleotides outside the gene matches: 7. The germline V gene has CDR1 LNHDA and CDR2 SQIVND (reference sequence). The CDR3 covers 19 residues. The CDR3 sequence is CASSIASGGAVSSYNEQFF. CDR3 bases read: TGTGCCAGTAGTATAGCTAGCGGGGGGGCCGTCAGCTCCTACAATGAG.

As to this clone: The read terminates 3 residues ahead of where the CDR3 ends, so the germline J gene completes it. This chain connects TRBV10-2 to TRBJ1-1; TRBD1 matches 7 bases. J gave up 7 bases and V 2 bases, and 16 bases lay outside the gene matches. CDR3 length: 17 residues. The germline V gene encodes CDR1 WSHSY and CDR2 SAAADI. CDR3 bases read: TGCGCCAGCAGTGAGGGTTCGACAGGGAGCGGGACACGTGAA. This codes for CASSEGSTGSGTRE. The CDR3 in its entirety is CASSEGSTGSGTREAFF.

Remarks on this clone: The sequence runs out 3 residues before the end of the CDR3; the remainder is reconstructed from the germline J gene. The chain has TRBV7-6 and TRBJ1-2; D unresolved. The CDR3 is 13 residues long. CDR1 is SGHVS, CDR2 FNYEAQ, per germline. The CDR3 reads CASSLDSNYDYTF. The CDR3 DNA, read in part, is TGTGCCAGCAGCCTGGATTCAAACTACGAC.

Concerning this clone: Coverage ceases 3 residues before the CDR3 finishes, and the germline J gene fills in the end. V and J are TRBV3-1 (or the pseudogene TRBV3-2) and TRBJ2-2, with 11 nucleotides matching TRBD2. The CDR3 sequence is 18 residues long. CDR1 and CDR2 (germline): LGHDT, YNNKEL (reference sequence). V lost 4 bases and J lost 4; bases outside the gene matches: 11. The sequenced part of the CDR3 DNA is TGTGCCAGCAGCCTTTTAGCGGGAGGGCCGGGGAGCACCGGGGAG. It encodes CASSLLAGGPGSTGE. The CDR3 in full is CASSLLAGGPGSTGELFF.

Note on this clone: Read data end 3 residues before the CDR3 end; the end is taken from the germline J gene. The chain employs TRBV5-1 and TRBJ1-1; D not resolved. The germline V gene has CDR1 SGHRS and CDR2 YFSETQ. The CDR3 loop spans 11 amino acids. Trimming left V 0 bases short and J 6 bases short, with 3 bases between. The CDR3 bases that were read are TGCGCCAGCAGCTTGGACTCTGAA. Its translation: CASSLDSE. The CDR3 in its entirety is CASSLDSEAFF.

A note on this clone: The read terminates 3 residues before the CDR3 end, so the remaining end is supplied by the germline J gene. The chain is built from TRBV6-1 and TRBJ2-3, with D tentatively TRBD1 (5 bases). Trimming took 3 bases from V and 0 from J, leaving 10 bases between them. The germline V gene encodes CDR1 MNHNS and CDR2 SASEGT. This CDR3 contains 15 residues. The CDR3 loop is CASSDYDSSTDTQYF. The CDR3 DNA, read in part, is TGTGCCAGCAGTGATTATGACAGTAGCACAGATACG.

The CDR3 sequence: CSVGLDSVNEKLFF. CDR3 bases read: TGCAGCGTCGGGCTGGACAGTGTAAATGAAAAA. The rearrangement uses TRBV29-1 and TRBJ1-4; the D gene is possibly TRBD1 (6 bases). The read gets to within 3 residues of the CDR3 end, and the germline J gene fills in the rest. The CDR3 contains 14 residues. In germline, CDR1 is SQVTM, CDR2 ANQGSEA. Between the trimmed V and J ends, which lost 6 bases and 5 bases, there was a span of 16 bases.

By frequency, this clone is large (0.1 to 1%). The CDR3 extends 3 residues past the end of the read, so its final part is completed from the germline J gene. The rearrangement joins TRBV7-8 to TRBJ1-2, with D possibly TRBD1 on 6 matching bases. Trimming took 1 base from V and 2 from J, leaving 14 bases between them. This CDR3 comprises 16 residues. Germline-derived CDR1 and CDR2 are SGHVS and FQNEAQ. The sequenced CDR3 bases are TGTGCCAGCAGCTTAGAGAGACAGGATCTAAACTATGGC. This encodes CASSLERQDLNYG. The whole CDR3 reads CASSLERQDLNYGYTF.

Comments on this clone: The CDR3 end is not reached by the read, which stops 3 residues before it; the germline J gene fills it in. V and J are TRBV30 and TRBJ1-2; weak D call: TRBD1 (6 bases). V was trimmed by 6 bases and J by 2 bases, leaving 19 bases between them. CDR3 length equals 15 residues. In germline, CDR1 is GTSNPN, CDR2 SVGIG (reference sequence). CDR3 DNA (partial): TGTGCCTGCTACCACTGGGGGGGCCCCAACTATGGC. The encoded protein is CACYHWGGPNYG. The whole CDR3 region reads CACYHWGGPNYGYTF.

Details on this clone: The CDR3 end falls 3 residues outside the read, so it is completed with the germline J gene. The V and J genes are TRBV13 and TRBJ1-1, with TRBD1 matching 10 bases. The CDR3 is made up of 15 amino acids. V was clipped by 4 bases and J by 5 bases; unmatched bases: 7. Germline CDR1 reads PRHDT; CDR2 reads FYEKMQ (reference sequence). The CDR3 is CASSYSGTGDTEAFF. CDR3 DNA, as far as it was read: TGTGCCAGCAGCTATTCCGGGACAGGGGATACTGAA.

Of note for this clone: The read is 3 residues too short to cover the CDR3 end, so that end is filled in from the germline J gene. The V call is TRBV7-2, the J call TRBJ2-7; the match to TRBD2 covers 11 bases. V shed 4 bases, J shed 5 bases, and the junction held 4 bases outside the gene matches. Germline lookup yields CDR1 SGHTA and CDR2 FQGNSA. The CDR3 loop spans 14 amino acids. This CDR3 reads CASSSIAGGNEQYF. The sequenced part of the CDR3 DNA is TGTGCCAGCAGCTCGATAGCGGGGGGGAACGAG. The variable domain in full, with the rest retrieved from reference TRBV7-2 and TRBJ2-7, is GAGVSQSPSNKVTEKGKDVELRCDPISGHTALYWYRQSLGQGLEFLIYFQGNSAPDKSGLPSDRFSAERTGGSVSTLTIQRTQQEDSAVYLCASSSIAGGNEQYFGPGTRLTVT.

Note on this clone: The read halts 3 residues ahead of the CDR3 end, with the missing end drawn from the germline J gene. The V gene is TRBV19, the J gene TRBJ1-2; D uncertain. Germline V CDR1 and CDR2: LNHDA, SQIVND (reference sequence). The CDR3 totals 16 residues. The sequenced CDR3 bases are TGTGCCAGTAGTACCCCCCTAGCGGGAGAAGAAAATGAC. Translating gives CASSTPLAGEEND. The entire CDR3 sequence reads CASSTPLAGEENDYTF.

CDR3 DNA (partial): TGCAGAAGACAGACCGCGGGGAGTGGGGCCAACGTG. Residues: CRRQTAGSGANV. The full-length CDR3 reads as CRRQTAGSGANVLFF. This chain uses TRBV20-1 with TRBJ2-2, with a possible D match to TRBD2 (6 bases). The CDR3 goes on 3 residues after the read ends, and that part is filled in from the germline J gene. There are 15 residues in the CDR3. Germline values: CDR1 DFQATT, CDR2 SNEGSKA (reference sequence).

Remarks on this clone: The read falls 3 residues short of the CDR3 end, and the missing part is taken from the germline J gene. The chain combines TRBV11-2 with TRBJ2-7, with 11 bases that match TRBD1. Germline-derived CDR1 and CDR2 are SGHAT and FQNNGV. V shed 7 bases and J 5 bases; nucleotides not matched to a gene: 7. The CDR3 has 14 amino acids. CDR3 in amino acids: CASTSGTGGHEQYF. The DNA read from the CDR3 is TGTGCCAGCACCTCCGGGACAGGGGGGCACGAG.

Comments on this clone: Read coverage stops 3 residues before the CDR3 terminus; the germline J gene supplies the remainder. This chain joins TRBV5-1 and TRBJ1-2; 9 bases agree with TRBD1. The CDR3 is made up of 18 amino acids. Trimming cost V 0 bases and J 6 bases; bases outside gene matches: 15. Germline values: CDR1 SGHRS, CDR2 YFSETQ. CDR3 in amino acids: CASSLAIVRRDRVHGYTF. The CDR3 DNA, read in part, is TGCGCCAGCAGCTTGGCGATAGTCAGGCGGGACAGGGTACATGGC.

The CDR3 here is CSARDLLFNQPQHF. The covered CDR3 bases are TGCAGTGCTAGAGATCTACTTTTCAATCAGCCC. The chain couples TRBV20-1 to TRBJ1-5; D is ambiguous. The observed sequence ends 3 residues before the CDR3 terminus, with the missing tail filled in from the germline J gene. Germline values: CDR1 DFQATT, CDR2 SNEGSKA (reference sequence). Trimming removed 0 bases at V and 3 bases at J, with 9 bases between. The CDR3 consists of 14 residues.

This clone is called medium-sized based on its frequency. The missing CDR3 end, 3 residues past where the read stops, is filled in from the germline J gene. This sequence joins TRBV19 and TRBJ2-7, with 7 bases matching TRBD1. Trimming at V came to 1 base and at J to 6 bases, leaving 3 bases not matched to a gene. The CDR3 has 13 amino acids. The germline V gene encodes CDR1 LNHDA and CDR2 SQIVND (reference sequence). The CDR3: CASSIGGGVEQYF. CDR3 bases read: TGTGCCAGTAGTATAGGAGGGGGCGTCGAG.

Turning to this clone: The read is 3 residues too short to cover the CDR3 end, so that end is filled in from the germline J gene. The rearrangement uses TRBV4-1 and TRBJ1-2; weak D call: TRBD1 (6 bases). Germline values: CDR1 MGHRA, CDR2 YSYEKL. V gave up 2 bases and J gave up 6 bases, with 13 bases separating them. This CDR3 is built from 14 residues. CDR3 sequence: CASSQLAGVDGYTF. The part of the CDR3 DNA that was read is TGCGCCAGCAGCCAACTCGCAGGGGTGGATGGC.

As for this clone: The read gets to within 3 residues of the CDR3 end, and the germline J gene fills in the rest. J is TRBJ1-4 and V is TRBV7-9; a possible D gene is TRBD1 (6 bases). CDR1 and CDR2 (germline): SEHNR, FQNEAQ (reference sequence). V gave up 4 bases and J gave up 8 bases, with 17 bases separating them. The CDR3 runs to 15 residues. This CDR3 is CASSSLPRGKEKLFF. The sequenced part of the CDR3 DNA is TGTGCCAGCAGCTCCCTTCCTAGGGGGAAAGAAAAA. The variable domain in full, with the rest retrieved from reference TRBV7-9 and TRBJ1-4, is DTGVSQNPRHKITKRGQNVTFRCDPISEHNRLYWYRQTLGQGPEFLTYFQNEAQLEKSRLLSDRFSAERPKGSFSTLEIQRTEQGDSAMYLCASSSLPRGKEKLFFGSGTQLSVL.

With regard to this clone: A junction end diverges from the germline sequence, so it may reflect a read error. The read falls 3 residues short of the CDR3 end, and the missing part is taken from the germline J gene. Other nucleotide sequences from this sample produce the same CDR3. This chain uses TRBV13 with TRBJ1-2, with a possible D match to TRBD1 (5 bases). Germline V gene sequence: CDR1 PRHDT, CDR2 FYEKMQ (reference sequence). CDR3 length: 16 residues. CDR3 residues: CASSSDLTVSNYGYTF. The part of the CDR3 DNA that was read is TGTGCCAGCAGCTCTGACCTGACAGTTTCTAACTATGGG.